Listed below are T cell receptor beta chains from one sample, sequenced in a study of T cell responses to AZD1222 COVID-19 vaccine. Clones were read by immunoSEQ multiplex PCR, and TCRdb kept only the in-frame ones, dropping some. The table lists around 170,000 clones, 90% of them singletons. Material: peripheral blood, obtained on day 0 of AZD1222 vaccination. Receptors were obtained from an adult in good health. Both conserved end residues are part of each CDR3. Fields, in order: clone size, D gene, J gene, V gene, CDR3 DNA, CDR3 protein. The D gene is left open where the match is weak. Clone size is not always given. Where it is, it says once, few, many or a class for expanded clones.

clone size: -; D gene: -; J gene: TRBJ1-4; V gene: TRBV6-2/TRBV6-3; CDR3 DNA: TGTGCCAGCAGTTACGGGCGGACGGCAACTAATGAAAAACTGTTTTTT; CDR3 protein: CASSYGRTATNEKLFF
clone size: -; D gene: -; J gene: TRBJ2-3; V gene: TRBV4-3; CDR3 DNA: TGCGCCAGCAGCCAAGGCAGAAATCCTGGGATGGGCACAGATACGCAGTATTTT; CDR3 protein: CASSQGRNPGMGTDTQYF
clone size: -; D gene: -; J gene: TRBJ1-1; V gene: TRBV5-1; CDR3 DNA: TGCGCCAGCAGCTTGTTCCATAGGAACACTGAAGCTTTCTTT; CDR3 protein: CASSLFHRNTEAFF
clone size: -; D gene: -; J gene: TRBJ1-1; V gene: TRBV7-2; CDR3 DNA: TGTGCCAGCAGCCAATCCCTCCAGGGCGCGGGCACTGAAGCTTTCTTT; CDR3 protein: CASSQSLQGAGTEAFF
clone size: -; D gene: -; J gene: TRBJ1-1; V gene: TRBV7-3; CDR3 DNA: TGTGCCAGCAGCTCCTTTGACCGGGACCTGAACACTGAAGCTTTCTTT; CDR3 protein: CASSSFDRDLNTEAFF
clone size: -; D gene: -; J gene: TRBJ2-3; V gene: TRBV11-2; CDR3 DNA: TGTGCCAGCAGCTTTTCCGTACTAGATACGCAGTATTTT; CDR3 protein: CASSFSVLDTQYF
clone size: -; D gene: TRBD2; J gene: TRBJ2-5; V gene: TRBV4-1; CDR3 DNA: TGCGCCAGCAGCCCGGGACTATCCCGAGAGACCCAGTACTTC; CDR3 protein: CASSPGLSRETQYF
clone size: once; D gene: -; J gene: TRBJ2-5; V gene: TRBV3-1/TRBV3-2; CDR3 DNA: TGTGCCAGCAGCCAAGGGGGGGAGGAGACCCAGTACTTC; CDR3 protein: CASSQGGEETQYF
clone size: -; D gene: TRBD1; J gene: TRBJ1-6; V gene: TRBV7-9; CDR3 DNA: TGTGCCAGCAGCCCCGCTGGGACAGAGAAGTCACCCCTCCACTTT; CDR3 protein: CASSPAGTEKSPLHF
clone size: -; D gene: -; J gene: TRBJ2-3; V gene: TRBV2; CDR3 DNA: TGTGCCAGCAGTGTCTCGGCGGGGAGCACAGATACGCAGTATTTT; CDR3 protein: CASSVSAGSTDTQYF
clone size: -; D gene: TRBD1; J gene: TRBJ1-5; V gene: TRBV28; CDR3 DNA: TGTGCCAGCAGAACCGGGACAGGGAAGGATCAGCCCCAGCATTTT; CDR3 protein: CASRTGTGKDQPQHF
clone size: once; D gene: -; J gene: TRBJ1-5; V gene: TRBV5-6; CDR3 DNA: TGTGCCAGCAGCTTGGGACAAAGCAATCAGCCCCAGCATTTT; CDR3 protein: CASSLGQSNQPQHF
clone size: -; D gene: -; J gene: TRBJ1-4; V gene: TRBV27; CDR3 DNA: TGTGCCAGCAGTCAATTAACAGTTAATGAAAAACTGTTTTTT; CDR3 protein: CASSQLTVNEKLFF
clone size: -; D gene: -; J gene: TRBJ1-6; V gene: TRBV7-9; CDR3 DNA: TGTGCCAGCAGCTTAGTCTTAAATAATTCACCCCTCCACTTT; CDR3 protein: CASSLVLNNSPLHF
clone size: -; D gene: -; J gene: TRBJ1-1; V gene: TRBV6-5; CDR3 DNA: TGTGCCAGCAAAGGGCAGATCGGGGGGAACACTGAAGCTTTCTTT; CDR3 protein: CASKGQIGGNTEAFF
clone size: -; D gene: -; J gene: TRBJ1-2; V gene: TRBV29-1; CDR3 DNA: TGCAGCGTTGAAGACAGTCCGGTAGGCTACACCTTC; CDR3 protein: CSVEDSPVGYTF
clone size: -; D gene: -; J gene: TRBJ2-7; V gene: TRBV14; CDR3 DNA: TGTGCCAGCAGCCAAGATGGTTCGGGGGCGGGTTGCTTC; CDR3 protein: CASSQDGSGAGCF
clone size: -; D gene: TRBD2; J gene: TRBJ2-3; V gene: TRBV7-2; CDR3 DNA: TGTGCCAGCAGCCGGGGACTACGCACAGATACGCAGTATTTT; CDR3 protein: CASSRGLRTDTQYF
clone size: -; D gene: -; J gene: TRBJ2-1; V gene: TRBV9; CDR3 DNA: TGTGCCAGCAGCATTTCAACAGAGCAGTTCTTC; CDR3 protein: CASSISTEQFF
clone size: -; D gene: -; J gene: TRBJ1-2; V gene: TRBV10-2; CDR3 DNA: TGCGCCAGCAGTGAGTCGCTCACAGGGGGCTACACCTTC; CDR3 protein: CASSESLTGGYTF
clone size: -; D gene: -; J gene: TRBJ1-1; V gene: TRBV23-1; CDR3 DNA: TGCGCCAGCAGTCAATCGAGGGCAGATCCGCCTGAAGCTTTCTTT; CDR3 protein: CASSQSRADPPEAFF
clone size: -; D gene: -; J gene: TRBJ2-7; V gene: TRBV6-5; CDR3 DNA: TGTGCCACCCAAACCGCGGTCCCCTACGAGCAGTACTTC; CDR3 protein: CATQTAVPYEQYF
clone size: -; D gene: -; J gene: TRBJ1-5; V gene: TRBV6-4; CDR3 DNA: TGTGCCAGCAGTGAAGCGGGCAATCAGCCCCAGCATTTT; CDR3 protein: CASSEAGNQPQHF
clone size: -; D gene: -; J gene: TRBJ1-6; V gene: TRBV7-9; CDR3 DNA: TGTGCCAGCAGCCCCAAGGAGGGGATTCGGTATTCACCCCTCCACTTT; CDR3 protein: CASSPKEGIRYSPLHF
clone size: -; D gene: TRBD2; J gene: TRBJ2-1; V gene: TRBV28; CDR3 DNA: TGTGCCAGCAGTGCACCTAGCGGGAACAATGAGCAGTTCTTC; CDR3 protein: CASSAPSGNNEQFF
clone size: -; D gene: -; J gene: TRBJ2-7; V gene: TRBV4-1; CDR3 DNA: TGCGCCAGCAGCCTCCCCTACGGACCAAACTACGAGCAGTACTTC; CDR3 protein: CASSLPYGPNYEQYF
clone size: -; D gene: TRBD1; J gene: TRBJ2-5; V gene: TRBV5-1; CDR3 DNA: TGCGCCAGCAGCCTAACAGGGGCTAGGGAGGAGACCCAGTACTTC; CDR3 protein: CASSLTGAREETQYF
clone size: -; D gene: TRBD1; J gene: TRBJ2-5; V gene: TRBV9; CDR3 DNA: TGTGCCAGCAGCGCCGGGACAGTAATGGAAGAGACCCAGTACTTC; CDR3 protein: CASSAGTVMEETQYF
clone size: -; D gene: -; J gene: TRBJ1-5; V gene: TRBV6-2/TRBV6-3; CDR3 DNA: TGTGCCAGCAGTCCCGGGGGGTTTCAGCCCCAGCATTTT; CDR3 protein: CASSPGGFQPQHF
clone size: -; D gene: TRBD1; J gene: TRBJ2-5; V gene: TRBV7-9; CDR3 DNA: TGTGCCAGCAGCTCGGGACAGATCCTCCAAGAGACCCAGTACTTC; CDR3 protein: CASSSGQILQETQYF
clone size: -; D gene: TRBD1; J gene: TRBJ1-6; V gene: TRBV30; CDR3 DNA: TGTGCCTTGGACAGGGGGTATAATTCACCCCTCCACTTT; CDR3 protein: CALDRGYNSPLHF
clone size: few; D gene: -; J gene: TRBJ1-6; V gene: TRBV6-5; CDR3 DNA: TGTGCCAGCAGTTACGCCAGGGATAATTCACCCCTCCACTTT; CDR3 protein: CASSYARDNSPLHF
clone size: -; D gene: -; J gene: TRBJ1-1; V gene: TRBV2; CDR3 DNA: TGTGCCAGCAGTCCCGGGACCTACCCTGAAGCTTTCTTT; CDR3 protein: CASSPGTYPEAFF
clone size: -; D gene: TRBD2; J gene: TRBJ2-1; V gene: TRBV3-1/TRBV3-2; CDR3 DNA: TGTGCCAGCAGCCAATTTAGCCCAGGACTAGCTACGAAGAGTGAGCAGTTCTTC; CDR3 protein: CASSQFSPGLATKSEQFF
clone size: -; D gene: -; J gene: TRBJ1-5; V gene: TRBV18; CDR3 DNA: TGTGCCAGCTCACCAAGCGTGACAGAAAATCAGCCCCAGCATTTT; CDR3 protein: CASSPSVTENQPQHF